This T cell receptor beta chain derives from a study of T cell clones after liver transplantation (dated by TCRdb to about 2019). Regarding the study in general: Samples were obtained from ITN030ST, a randomized trial in which withdrawal of immunosuppression was attempted within 2 years of liver transplantation. Donor-reactive T cell clones were identified using TCRbeta sequencing after a pre-transplant mixed lymphocyte reaction and were then followed in post-transplant blood. As an antigen-independent comparator for the donor-reactive sequences, third party-reactive TCRbeta sequences from pre-transplant MLRs were identified as well. Of the eight recipients, three were HCV-positive, while the remaining recipients had been transplanted for non-autoimmune, non-viral indications. Until randomization at 12-24 months post-transplant, subjects were given standard immunosuppression, with no induction therapy. Tolerance meant complete immunosuppression withdrawal for at least one year without liver enzymes rising beyond twice the upper limit of normal. Blood samples were collected pre-transplant, then pre-randomization ahead of withdrawal, and finally post-randomization once withdrawal had either been completed or failed. Of the 8 liver transplant recipients making up the studied cohort, 3 were classified as tolerant and 5 as non-tolerant.

The germline V gene sets CDR1 to SGHDN and CDR2 to FVKESK. Relative to germline, V is missing 5 bases and J is missing 5 bases, with 7 bases of the junction outside any gene match. The CDR3 runs 15 amino acids, cysteine and phenylalanine included. The only DNA kept is the CDR3, 45 bases in frame from the first base. Findings and caveats that apply to the study as a whole: When repertoire turnover was accounted for, significantly reduced detection of donor-reactive sequences was found in 7 of 8 subjects for CD4 and in 8 of 8 subjects for CD8. The conclusions were considered preliminary, being limited by small, heterogeneous patient numbers and non-standardized post-transplant time points. In most of the 8 subjects, regardless of tolerance or HCV status, circulating donor-reactive CD4 TCRbeta sequences dropped significantly post-transplant. The decline in donor-reactive sequences exceeded the decline in third party-reactive sequences, suggesting partial antigen-specific deletion that was unrelated to withdrawal success. In two subjects, low numbers of available donor cells limited the measurable donor-reactive repertoire. Since no allograft tissue specimens were available, donor-reactive T cells may have migrated into the graft instead of being deleted.

Thawed unstimulated PBMCs were stained for CD3, CD4 and CD8 and FACS-sorted into CD3+CD4+ and CD3+CD8+ populations. All 8 studied subjects were randomized to withdrawal of immunosuppression. The Qiagen DNeasy Blood and Tissue Kit was used for isolation of genomic DNA. Regarding this clone: It has no known antigen specificity. Nothing much larger sits one base from this clone, and base qualities are not available.

High-throughput TCRbeta CDR3 sequencing of frozen genomic DNA was performed by immunoSEQ, with PCR amplification, mapping, bias correction and internal controls included. On the study's bioinformatics: Productive rearrangements were kept, and unique TCRbeta sequences were defined by CDR3 nucleotide sequence plus V and J gene. For classification of a sequence as donor-reactive, at least 5-fold expansion in CFSE-low cells relative to unstimulated pre-transplant cells and a frequency of at least 0.01% were required. To ensure at least 90% detection power, minimum frequency thresholds were set for each subject based on that subject's lowest-template unstimulated sample. Jensen-Shannon divergence between the top 1000 TCRbeta sequences post-transplant and pre-transplant was used to measure repertoire turnover. Two-sided Fisher's exact tests were used to test for changes in how often donor-reactive sequences were detected. The source is immuneACCESS, and TCRdb retained only in-frame sequences with V and J called. Part of the clones is not carried over; for the studies checked, unresolved V genes explain less than half of this, and the remainder is unexplained. D and trimming come from the DNA, and the V and J calls and clone size come from that table. This sample has some 61,000 clones in its table, and about 70% of those were observed once. Around 9.6% of the sample is taken by the ten largest.

The receptor's source is a human patient who received a liver transplant. In patients who had a transplant, some T cells may come from the graft donor. The chain is assembled from TRBV14 and TRBJ1-1; 11 bases in between match TRBD1. The sequenced sample was CD4+ T cells from blood, obtained at the 22-month timepoint. The CDR3 region: CASSFSGTGGTEAFF. The base sequence is TGTGCCAGCAGCTTCTCCGGGACAGGGGGAACTGAAGCTTTCTTT.